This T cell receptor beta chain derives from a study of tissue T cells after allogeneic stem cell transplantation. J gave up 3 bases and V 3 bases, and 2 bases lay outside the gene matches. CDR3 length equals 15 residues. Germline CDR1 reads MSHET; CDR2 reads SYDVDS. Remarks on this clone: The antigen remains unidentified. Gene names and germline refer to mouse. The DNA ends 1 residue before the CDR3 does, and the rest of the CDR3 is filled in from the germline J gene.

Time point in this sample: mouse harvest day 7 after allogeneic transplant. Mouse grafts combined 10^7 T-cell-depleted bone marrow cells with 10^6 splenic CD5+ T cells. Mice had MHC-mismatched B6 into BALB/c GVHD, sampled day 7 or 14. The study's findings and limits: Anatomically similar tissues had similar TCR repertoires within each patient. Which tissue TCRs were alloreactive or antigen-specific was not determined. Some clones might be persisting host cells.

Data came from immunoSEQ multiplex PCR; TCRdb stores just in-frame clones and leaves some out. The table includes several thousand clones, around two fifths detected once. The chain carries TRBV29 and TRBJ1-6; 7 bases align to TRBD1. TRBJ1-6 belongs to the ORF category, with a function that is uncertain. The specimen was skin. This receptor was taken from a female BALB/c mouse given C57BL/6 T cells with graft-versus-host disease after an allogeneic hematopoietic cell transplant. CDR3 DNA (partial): TGTGCTAGCAGTTTCCACAGGGGCTATAATTCGCCCCTCTAC. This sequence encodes CASSFHRGYNSPLY. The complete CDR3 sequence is CASSFHRGYNSPLYF.